A selection of T cell receptor beta chains follows, all from one sample in a study of beta chain features in type 1 diabetes. Some clones are missing from TCRdb's copy, which holds only in-frame ones; the method was immunoSEQ multiplex PCR. The table includes 900,000 or so clones, roughly 15% detected once. Material: naive CD4+ T cells from blood. The source is a woman aged 18-30 years in good health. CDR3s include the opening cysteine and the closing phenylalanine or tryptophan. A D gene is named only where the DNA matches it firmly. Clone size is not always given. Where it is, it says once, few, many or a class for expanded clones.

>TRBV9|NA|TRBJ2-7|NA
TGTGCCAGCAGCGAGAAATTGGTTGGCTTGAACGAGCAGTACTTC
CASSEKLVGLNEQYF
>TRBV4-2|NA|TRBJ2-3|few
TGTGCCAGCAGCCAAGTCGACGGGGCAGATACGCAGTATTTT
CASSQVDGADTQYF
>TRBV9|TRBD1|TRBJ1-5|NA
TGTGCCAGCAGCGTAGGCGGACAGGGAGGTCAGCCCCAGCATTTT
CASSVGGQGGQPQHF
>TRBV9|TRBD2|TRBJ2-3|NA
TGTGCCAGCAGCATACTAGCGGGAGTGGGCACAGATACGCAGTATTTT
CASSILAGVGTDTQYF
>TRBV19|TRBD1|TRBJ1-5|few
TGTGCCAGTAGTGGGACAGGGGGGCTTCAGCCCCAGCATTTT
CASSGTGGLQPQHF
>TRBV19|NA|TRBJ2-3|NA
TGTGCCAGTAGTACAGGAAACACAGATACGCAGTATTTT
CASSTGNTDTQYF
>TRBV18|TRBD1|TRBJ1-1|few
TGTGCCAGCTCACCTACGGGACAGGAGGGCACTGAAGCTTTCTTT
CASSPTGQEGTEAFF
>TRBV7-2|NA|TRBJ2-1|NA
TGTGCCAGCAGCTTACAGGGATTGGACAATGAGCAGTTCTTC
CASSLQGLDNEQFF
>TRBV25-1|TRBD1|TRBJ2-5|few
TGTGCCAATCGGGACAGGACAATGGAGACCCAGTACTTC
CANRDRTMETQYF
>TRBV7-2|NA|TRBJ1-2|few
TGTGCCAGCAGCCTCGTTTCAGGGAAGAATGGCTACACCTTC
CASSLVSGKNGYTF
>TRBV7-2|NA|TRBJ2-7|few
TGTGCCAGCAGCTCTGCCCCTGGGTACGAGCAGTACTTC
CASSSAPGYEQYF
>TRBV19|TRBD1|TRBJ1-2|NA
TGTGCCAGTAGCCCGGACAGGGGGCTCGGTGGCTACACCTTC
CASSPDRGLGGYTF
>TRBV5-1|NA|TRBJ2-1|NA
TGCGCCAGCAGCTTGGGTCAGGGGAGCAATGAGCAGTTCTTC
CASSLGQGSNEQFF
>TRBV10-3|TRBD2|TRBJ2-3|NA
TGTGCCATCAGGGTCAGCGGGAATGTTAATACGCAGTATTTT
CAIRVSGNVNTQYF
>TRBV2|TRBD1|TRBJ1-1|few
TGTGCCAGTCTGACAGGGCGGTACACTGAAGCTTTCTTT
CASLTGRYTEAFF
>TRBV9|NA|TRBJ2-1|few
TGTGCCAGCAGCGTAGAGTACTCCTCCTACAATGAGCAGTTCTTC
CASSVEYSSYNEQFF
>TRBV19|NA|TRBJ2-7|NA
TGTGCCAGTAGTCATCCTAGTACCTACGAGCAGTACTTC
CASSHPSTYEQYF
>TRBV7-9|TRBD1|TRBJ1-1|NA
TGTGCCAGCAGCCTTAGACAGGGGGCTGACACTGAAGCTTTCTTT
CASSLRQGADTEAFF
>TRBV20-1|NA|TRBJ2-7|few
TGCAGTGCTTTAGAAGGGTACGAGCAGTACTTC
CSALEGYEQYF
>TRBV27|TRBD1|TRBJ2-7|NA
TGTGCCAGCAGTTTGGTGACGGGACAGGGTACCTACGAGCAGTACTTC
CASSLVTGQGTYEQYF
>TRBV6-5|NA|TRBJ2-5|few
TGTGCCAGCAGGGCTCCGGTCGAACAGACCCAGTACTTC
CASRAPVEQTQYF
>TRBV7-8|TRBD2|TRBJ2-1|NA
TGTGCCAGCAGCCCCCTAAGGACTAGTTTGAATGAGCAGTTCTTC
CASSPLRTSLNEQFF
>TRBV5-5|NA|TRBJ2-5|once
TGTGCCAGCAGCACGGGGTTGCCGGAGACCCAGTACTTC
CASSTGLPETQYF
>TRBV7-3|NA|TRBJ1-1|few
TGTGCCAGCAGCTCTACAGGAGATAACACTGAAGCTTTCTTT
CASSSTGDNTEAFF
>TRBV7-9|NA|TRBJ2-2|few
TGTGCCAGCAGCCTCCGGGGGCACACCGGGGAGCTGTTTTTT
CASSLRGHTGELFF
>TRBV7-7|TRBD1|TRBJ1-1|NA
TGTGCTAGCAGCTTAACGCTCGGCCTACGACAGGGTGGAACTGAAGCTTTCTTT
CASSLTLGLRQGGTEAFF
>TRBV11-2|TRBD1|TRBJ2-5|NA
TGTGCCAGCAGCTTACTGACAGGGTACCAAGAGACCCAGTACTTC
CASSLLTGYQETQYF
>TRBV29-1|TRBD1|TRBJ2-5|few
TGCAGTGGGGACAGGGGCGACTTC
CSGDRGDF
>TRBV6-5|NA|TRBJ2-2|few
TGTGCCAGCTCTCTCATTAGCGGTTATACCGGGGAGCTGTTTTTT
CASSLISGYTGELFF
>TRBV5-1|TRBD1|TRBJ2-6|few
TGCGCCAGCAGCTTGGGAGGGGGCGCTGGGGCCAACGTCCTGACTTTC
CASSLGGGAGANVLTF
>TRBV2|TRBD2|TRBJ2-7|NA
TGTGCCAGCGGTGGACTAGCGGGGCAAGAGCAGTACTTC
CASGGLAGQEQYF
>TRBV7-9|NA|TRBJ2-1|once
TGTGCCAGCAGCCTTAGCGGCAATGAGCAGTTCTTC
CASSLSGNEQFF
>TRBV15|TRBD1|TRBJ2-3|NA
TGTGCCACCAGCAGGACAGGGGGTTCAGATACGCAGTATTTT
CATSRTGGSDTQYF
>TRBV7-9|NA|TRBJ2-5|few
TGTGCCAGCAGCTTGGCCCTAGGCGAAGAGACCCAGTACTTC
CASSLALGEETQYF
>TRBV28|NA|TRBJ1-1|few
TGTGCCAGCATCAACTCCGGGTCGAACACTGAAGCTTTCTTT
CASINSGSNTEAFF
>TRBV21-1|NA|TRBJ2-7|many
TGTGCCAGCAGCAAATTTTGGGGAGTTAATCTGTACTTC
CASSKFWGVNLYF
>TRBV10-3|TRBD1|TRBJ2-7|NA
TGTGCCATCAGCTCCCCCGACAGGGGTTTCGAGCAGTACTTC
CAISSPDRGFEQYF
>TRBV19|NA|TRBJ1-5|few
TGTGCCAGTAGTATGGGGATGAGTCAGCCCCAGCATTTT
CASSMGMSQPQHF
>TRBV4-3|NA|TRBJ1-1|NA
TGCGCCAGCAGCCAAGAACGGGGTATGAACACTGAAGCTTTCTTT
CASSQERGMNTEAFF
>TRBV6-1|NA|TRBJ2-7|few
TGTGCCAGCGCCAGAGGGGGGTCCTACGAGCAGTACTTC
CASARGGSYEQYF
>TRBV7-9|NA|TRBJ1-2|few
TGTGCCAGCAGTGAACAGGGATCATATGGCTACACCTTC
CASSEQGSYGYTF
>TRBV2|NA|TRBJ1-1|few
TGTGCCAGCAAAGCGGGGGCGGGGAACACTGAAGCTTTCTTT
CASKAGAGNTEAFF
>TRBV18|NA|TRBJ2-5|few
TGTGCCAGCTCACCACCTCGGGAGGTCCAGGGGGAGACCCAGTACTTC
CASSPPREVQGETQYF
>TRBV7-6|NA|TRBJ2-5|few
TGTGCCAGCAGCTTAGGCGCGAATATCGAGACCCAGTACTTC
CASSLGANIETQYF
>TRBV5-6|TRBD2|TRBJ2-7|NA
TGTGCCAGCAGCTTACTAGCGGGAGGACTCTACGAGCAGTACTTC
CASSLLAGGLYEQYF
>TRBV28|TRBD1|TRBJ2-5|few
TGTGCCAGCACGCAGGGGGAGGAGACCCAGTACTTC
CASTQGEETQYF
>TRBV18|TRBD1|TRBJ1-5|few
TGTGCCAGCTCACCAGGGACAGGCGGGGGCAATCAGCCCCAGCATTTT
CASSPGTGGGNQPQHF
>TRBV7-9|TRBD2|TRBJ2-7|few
TGTGCCAGCAGCTTAGACAGCGGGAGCTACGAGCAGTACTTC
CASSLDSGSYEQYF
>TRBV7-8|TRBD2|TRBJ2-1|NA
TGTGCCAGCAGGCCGGAACTAGCGGGGTACAATGAGCAGTTCTTC
CASRPELAGYNEQFF
>TRBV7-9|TRBD1|TRBJ1-4|NA
TGTGCCAGCAGCTTGTGGACAGGCTATGAAAGAACTAATGAAAAACTGTTTTTT
CASSLWTGYERTNEKLFF
>TRBV7-2|TRBD2|TRBJ2-7|few
TGTGCCAGCAGCTTGCGACTAGCGGCCTACGAGCAGTACTTC
CASSLRLAAYEQYF
>TRBV5-1|NA|TRBJ2-1|NA
TGCGCCAGCAGCCCCCGGACCGCACGGGACAATGAGCAGTTCTTC
CASSPRTARDNEQFF
>TRBV2|NA|TRBJ2-1|NA
TGTGCCAGCAACGAACAGGGAGACAATGAGCAGTTCTTC
CASNEQGDNEQFF
>TRBV6-5|NA|TRBJ2-5|NA
TGTGCCAGCAGTTACTCGGTTAGCCCGCGGGGTGAGACCCAGTACTTC
CASSYSVSPRGETQYF
>TRBV28|NA|TRBJ2-7|few
TGTGCCAGCAGTTTTCCCCCAAACTACGAGCAGTACTTC
CASSFPPNYEQYF
>TRBV4-3|TRBD2|TRBJ2-7|few
TGCGCCAGCAGTCGAGGTAGCGGGAGGGATTCCTACGAGCAGTACTTC
CASSRGSGRDSYEQYF
>TRBV5-4|NA|TRBJ1-1|NA
TGTGCCAGCAGCTCACAGCCCTCGGTTAAAGACACTGAAGCTTTCTTT
CASSSQPSVKDTEAFF
>TRBV6-5|NA|TRBJ2-7|NA
TGTGCCAGCAGTTACTCCTCCAGGTCACCTTTCTACGAGCAGTACTTC
CASSYSSRSPFYEQYF
>TRBV6-5|NA|TRBJ1-3|few
TGTGCCAGCAGTTACCTCCCTTACGGAAACACCATATATTTT
CASSYLPYGNTIYF
>TRBV7-2|NA|TRBJ2-5|few
TGTGCCAGCAGCTTCGTGGTATTGGGGGAGACCCAGTACTTC
CASSFVVLGETQYF